This T cell receptor beta chain was documented in a study of shared clonotypes between healthy human individuals. Whole-study results and caveats: With few donors, the genetic and exposure-history diversity represented was limited.

Free of recent acute infections or vaccinations, the donors were healthy HIV-negative adults. Each PCR replicate from the sorted subsets contained 200 to 250 ng DNA, which is some 31,000 T cell genomes. Generated by immunoSEQ multiplex PCR, the TCRdb table keeps only in-frame clones and is missing some. Found here are about 1.1 million clones, about 84% of them singletons; the top ten hold under 0.8%. J was trimmed by 8 bases and V by 4 bases; bases with no gene match: 11. The germline V gene encodes CDR1 SEHNR and CDR2 FQNEAQ (reference sequence). The CDR3 consists of 15 residues. Comment on this clone: Its antigen remains unidentified.

The sequenced material came from memory CD4+ T cells from PBMCs. Subset described: CD45RA-negative fraction. The V and J genes are TRBV7-9 and TRBJ2-1, with 7 bases lining up with TRBD2. The sequence was obtained from a man between 18 and 29 years old in good health. Some clones in this sample may be carry-over from other donors' samples. CDR3 nucleotides: TGTGCCAGCAGCTGGGGGGGACTCTCCTCGGATGAGCAGTTCTTC. Its translation: CASSWGGLSSDEQFF.